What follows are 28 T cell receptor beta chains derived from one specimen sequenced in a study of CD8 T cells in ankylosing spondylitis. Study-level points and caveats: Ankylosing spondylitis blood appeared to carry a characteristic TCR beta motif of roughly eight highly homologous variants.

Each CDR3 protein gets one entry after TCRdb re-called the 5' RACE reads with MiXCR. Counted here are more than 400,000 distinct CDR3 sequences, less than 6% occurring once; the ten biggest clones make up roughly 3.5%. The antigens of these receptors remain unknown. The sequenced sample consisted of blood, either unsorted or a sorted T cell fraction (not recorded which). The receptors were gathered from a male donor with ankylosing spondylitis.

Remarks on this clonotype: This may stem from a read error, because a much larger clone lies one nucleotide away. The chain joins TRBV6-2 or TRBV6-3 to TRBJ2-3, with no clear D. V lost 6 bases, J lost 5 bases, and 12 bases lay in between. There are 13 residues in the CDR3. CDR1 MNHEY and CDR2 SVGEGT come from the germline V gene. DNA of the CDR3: TGTGCCAGCAGGACCGGCTCAATAGATACGCAGTATTTT. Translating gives CASRTGSIDTQYF.

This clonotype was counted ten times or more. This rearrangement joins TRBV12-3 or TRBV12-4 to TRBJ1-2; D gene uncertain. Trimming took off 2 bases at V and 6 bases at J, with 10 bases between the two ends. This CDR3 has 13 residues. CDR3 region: CASSLISPDGYTF. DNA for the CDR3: TGTGCCAGCAGTTTAATCAGTCCAGATGGCTACACCTTC.

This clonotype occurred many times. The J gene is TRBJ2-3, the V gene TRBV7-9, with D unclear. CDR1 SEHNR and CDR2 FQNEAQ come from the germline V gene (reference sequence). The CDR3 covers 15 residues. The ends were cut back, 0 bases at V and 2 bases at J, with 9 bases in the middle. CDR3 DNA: TGTGCCAGCAGCTTAGCTCGCCTCTTCACAGATACGCAGTATTTT. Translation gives CASSLARLFTDTQYF.

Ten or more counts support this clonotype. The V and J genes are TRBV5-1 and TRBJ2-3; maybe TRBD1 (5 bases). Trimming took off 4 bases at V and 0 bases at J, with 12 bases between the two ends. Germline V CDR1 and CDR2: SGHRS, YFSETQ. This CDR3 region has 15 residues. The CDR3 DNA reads TGCGCCAGCAGCATTTATGGGGCGAGCACAGATACGCAGTATTTT. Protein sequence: CASSIYGASTDTQYF.

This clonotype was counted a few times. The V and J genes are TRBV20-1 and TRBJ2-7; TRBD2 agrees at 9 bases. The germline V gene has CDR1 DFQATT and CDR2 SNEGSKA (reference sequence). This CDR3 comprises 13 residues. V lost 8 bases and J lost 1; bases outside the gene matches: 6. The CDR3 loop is CSPRRGGSYEQYF. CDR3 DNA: TGCAGTCCAAGGCGGGGGGGATCCTACGAGCAGTACTTC.

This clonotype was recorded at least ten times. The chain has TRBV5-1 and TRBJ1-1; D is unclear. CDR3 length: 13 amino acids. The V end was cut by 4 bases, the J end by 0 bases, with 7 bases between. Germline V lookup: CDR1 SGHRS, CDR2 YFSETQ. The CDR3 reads CASSKGMNTEAFF. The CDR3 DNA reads TGCGCCAGCAGCAAGGGCATGAACACTGAAGCTTTCTTT.

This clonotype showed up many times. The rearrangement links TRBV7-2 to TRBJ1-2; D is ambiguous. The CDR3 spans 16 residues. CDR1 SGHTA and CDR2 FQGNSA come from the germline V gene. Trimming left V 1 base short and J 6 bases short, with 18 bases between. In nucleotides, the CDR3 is TGTGCCAGCAGCTTAGTGGCGGAGCTTTTAAGGGATGGCTACACCTTC. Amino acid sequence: CASSLVAELLRDGYTF.

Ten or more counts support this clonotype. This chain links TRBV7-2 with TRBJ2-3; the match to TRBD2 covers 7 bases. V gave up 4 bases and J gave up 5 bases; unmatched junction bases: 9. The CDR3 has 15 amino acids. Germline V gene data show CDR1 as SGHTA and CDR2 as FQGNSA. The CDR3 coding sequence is TGTGCCAGCAGCTATACCCAGCGGGGTCAAGATACGCAGTATTTT. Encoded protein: CASSYTQRGQDTQYF.

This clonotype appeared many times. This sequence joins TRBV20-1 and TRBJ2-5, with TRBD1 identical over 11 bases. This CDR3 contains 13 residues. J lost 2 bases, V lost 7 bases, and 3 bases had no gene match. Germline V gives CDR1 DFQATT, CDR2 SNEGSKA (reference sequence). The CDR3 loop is CSERDRGQETQYF. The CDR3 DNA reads TGCAGTGAGCGGGACAGGGGGCAAGAGACCCAGTACTTC.

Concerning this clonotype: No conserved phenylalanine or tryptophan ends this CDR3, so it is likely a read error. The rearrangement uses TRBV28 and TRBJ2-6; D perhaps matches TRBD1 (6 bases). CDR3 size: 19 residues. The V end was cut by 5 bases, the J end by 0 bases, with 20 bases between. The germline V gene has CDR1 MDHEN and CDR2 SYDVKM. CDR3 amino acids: CASSKAGVYPRSGANVLTL. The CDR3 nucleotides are TGTGCCAGCAGTAAGGCAGGGGTTTACCCCCGCTCTGGGGCCAACGTCCTGACTCTC.

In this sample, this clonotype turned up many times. The CDR3 sequence is CAISATGTAGNTIYF. The CDR3 DNA sequence: TGTGCCATCAGTGCGACCGGGACCGCTGGAAACACCATATATTTT. This sequence joins TRBV10-3 and TRBJ1-3, with D possibly being TRBD1 (5 bases). The germline gives CDR1 ENHRY, CDR2 SYGVKD. CDR3 length: 15 amino acids. The V gene lost 4 bases and the J gene lost 2 bases, with 12 bases spanning the gap.

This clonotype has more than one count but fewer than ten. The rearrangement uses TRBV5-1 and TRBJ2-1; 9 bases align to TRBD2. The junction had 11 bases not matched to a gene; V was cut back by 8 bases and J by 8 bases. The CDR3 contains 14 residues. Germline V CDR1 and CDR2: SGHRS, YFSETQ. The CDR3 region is CASAGGGRPDEQFF. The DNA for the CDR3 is TGCGCCAGTGCGGGGGGGGGTCGTCCGGATGAGCAGTTCTTC.

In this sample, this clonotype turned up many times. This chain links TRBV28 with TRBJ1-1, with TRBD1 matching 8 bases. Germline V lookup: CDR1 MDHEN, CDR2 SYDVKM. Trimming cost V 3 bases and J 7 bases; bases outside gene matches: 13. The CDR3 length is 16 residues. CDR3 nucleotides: TGTGCCAGCAGTTTTGGGTTCGGACAGGGCACGGTTGAAGCTTTCTTT. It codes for CASSFGFGQGTVEAFF. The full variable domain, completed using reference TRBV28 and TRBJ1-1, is DVKVTQSSRYLVKRTGEKVFLECVQDMDHENMFWYRQDPGLGLRLIYFSYDVKMKEKGDIPEGYSVSREKKERFSLILESASTNQTSMYLCASSFGFGQGTVEAFFGQGTRLTVV.

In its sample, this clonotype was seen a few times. As DNA, the CDR3 is TGTGCCAGCAGCCAACGACAGGGTTTCGCAGATACGCAGTATTTT. Translating it yields CASSQRQGFADTQYF. This sequence joins TRBV11-1 and TRBJ2-3; 7 bases are a match to TRBD1. The CDR3 covers 15 residues. The germline V gene has CDR1 SGHAT and CDR2 FQDESV (reference sequence). Trimming at V came to 5 bases and at J to 4 bases, leaving 9 bases not matched to a gene.

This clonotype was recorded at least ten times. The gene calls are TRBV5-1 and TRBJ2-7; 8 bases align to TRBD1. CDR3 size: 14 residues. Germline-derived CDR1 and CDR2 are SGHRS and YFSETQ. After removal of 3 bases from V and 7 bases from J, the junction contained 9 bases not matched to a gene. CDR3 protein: CASSSRQGLGEQYF. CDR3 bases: TGCGCCAGCAGCTCACGACAGGGGTTAGGGGAGCAGTACTTC. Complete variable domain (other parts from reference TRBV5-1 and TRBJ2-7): KAGVTQTPRYLIKTRGQQVTLSCSPISGHRSVSWYQQTPGQGLQFLFEYFSETQRNKGNFPGRFSGRQFSNSRSEMNVSTLELGDSALYLCASSSRQGLGEQYFGPGTRLTVT.

The CDR3 is CASSLAWDIYRDTQYF. The CDR3 nucleotides are TGTGCCAGCAGCTTAGCCTGGGACATCTATCGGGATACGCAGTATTTT. This rearrangement joins TRBV7-2 to TRBJ2-3; D may be TRBD1 (6 bases). V was pared by 0 bases and J by 6 bases, with 16 bases between. CDR1 and CDR2 from the germline V gene are SGHTA and FQGNSA. The CDR3 is 16 residues long.

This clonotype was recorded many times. This CDR3 reads CASSYTGLAVYEQYF. CDR3 in DNA: TGTGCCAGCAGTTATACGGGACTAGCGGTTTACGAGCAGTACTTC. The chain couples TRBV12-3 or TRBV12-4 to TRBJ2-7; the match to TRBD2 covers 11 bases. Trimming at V came to 4 bases and at J to 4 bases, leaving 6 bases not matched to a gene. The CDR3 is 15 residues long.

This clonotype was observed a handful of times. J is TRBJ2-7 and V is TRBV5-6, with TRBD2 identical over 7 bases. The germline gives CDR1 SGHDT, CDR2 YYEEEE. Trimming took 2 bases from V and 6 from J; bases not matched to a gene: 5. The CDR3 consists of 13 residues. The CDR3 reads CASSFGGRAEQYF. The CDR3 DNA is TGTGCCAGCAGCTTCGGAGGGAGGGCCGAGCAGTACTTC.

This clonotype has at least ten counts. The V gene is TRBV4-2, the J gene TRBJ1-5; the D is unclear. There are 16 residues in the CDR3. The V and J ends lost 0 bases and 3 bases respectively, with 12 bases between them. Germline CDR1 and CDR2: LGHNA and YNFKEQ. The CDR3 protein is CASSQDHRGTNQPQHF. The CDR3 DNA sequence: TGTGCCAGCAGCCAAGATCATCGGGGTACCAATCAGCCCCAGCATTTT.

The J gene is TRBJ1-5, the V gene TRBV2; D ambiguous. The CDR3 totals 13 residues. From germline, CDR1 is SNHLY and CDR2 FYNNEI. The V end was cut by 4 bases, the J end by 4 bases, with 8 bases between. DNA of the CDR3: TGTGCCAGCAGTGTTTCTCCGAATCAGCCCCAGCATTTT. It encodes CASSVSPNQPQHF.

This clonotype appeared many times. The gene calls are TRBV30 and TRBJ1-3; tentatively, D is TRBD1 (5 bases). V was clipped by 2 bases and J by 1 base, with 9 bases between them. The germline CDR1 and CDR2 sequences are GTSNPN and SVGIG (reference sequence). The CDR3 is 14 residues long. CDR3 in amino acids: CAWSPQGSGNTIYF. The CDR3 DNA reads TGTGCCTGGAGTCCCCAGGGATCTGGAAACACCATATATTTT.

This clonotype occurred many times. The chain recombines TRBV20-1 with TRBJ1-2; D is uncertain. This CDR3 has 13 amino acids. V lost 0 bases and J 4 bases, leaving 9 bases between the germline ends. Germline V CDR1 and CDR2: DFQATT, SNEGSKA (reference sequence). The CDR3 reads CSAREITVYGYTF. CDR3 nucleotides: TGCAGTGCTAGAGAAATTACGGTCTATGGCTACACCTTC.

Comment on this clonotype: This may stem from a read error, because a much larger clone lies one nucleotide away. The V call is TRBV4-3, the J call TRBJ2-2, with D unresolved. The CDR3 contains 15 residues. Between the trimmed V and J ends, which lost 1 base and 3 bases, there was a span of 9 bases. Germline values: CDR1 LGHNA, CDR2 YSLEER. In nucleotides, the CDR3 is TGCGCCAGCAGCCAAGTGCACAGTGACACCGGGGAGCTGTTTTTT. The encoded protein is CASSQVHSDTGELFF.

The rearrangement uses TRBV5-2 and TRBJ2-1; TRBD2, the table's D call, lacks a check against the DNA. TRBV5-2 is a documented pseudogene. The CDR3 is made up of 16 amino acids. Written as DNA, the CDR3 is TGTGCCAGGAGCCCAGGACTCGACGCCTCCTACAATGAGCAGTTCTTC. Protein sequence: CARSPGLDASYNEQFF.

CDR3 sequence reads: CSARDPHLRFYNEQFF. DNA of the CDR3: TGCAGTGCGAGGGACCCCCATTTAAGATTCTACAATGAGCAGTTCTTC. The genes are TRBV20-1 and TRBJ2-1; D possibly uses TRBD1 or TRBD2 (5 bases each). CDR3 length: 16 residues. V lost 6 bases, J lost 3 bases, and 21 bases lay in between. Per germline, CDR1 DFQATT and CDR2 SNEGSKA (reference sequence).

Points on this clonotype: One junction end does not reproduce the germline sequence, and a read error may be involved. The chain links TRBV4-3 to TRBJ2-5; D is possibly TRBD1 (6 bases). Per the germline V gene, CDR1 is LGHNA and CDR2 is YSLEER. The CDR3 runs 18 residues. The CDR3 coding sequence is TGCGCCAGCAGCCAAGAGAAGACAGGCGTCTCGGTAGGGGAGACCCAGAACTTC. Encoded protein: CASSQEKTGVSVGETQNF.

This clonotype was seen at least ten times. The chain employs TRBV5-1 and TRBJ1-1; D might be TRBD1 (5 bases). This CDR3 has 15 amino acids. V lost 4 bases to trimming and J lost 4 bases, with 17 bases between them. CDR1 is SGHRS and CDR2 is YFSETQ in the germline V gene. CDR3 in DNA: TGCGCCAGCAGCCCCGGACGGGGCGGCGGCACTGAAGCTTTCTTT. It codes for CASSPGRGGGTEAFF.

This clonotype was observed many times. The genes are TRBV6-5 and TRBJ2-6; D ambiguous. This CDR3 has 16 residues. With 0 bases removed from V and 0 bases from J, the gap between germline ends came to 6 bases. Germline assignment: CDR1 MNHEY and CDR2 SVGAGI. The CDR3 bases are TGTGCCAGCAGTTACTCGAGGAGCTCTGGGGCCAACGTCCTGACTTTC. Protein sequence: CASSYSRSSGANVLTF.